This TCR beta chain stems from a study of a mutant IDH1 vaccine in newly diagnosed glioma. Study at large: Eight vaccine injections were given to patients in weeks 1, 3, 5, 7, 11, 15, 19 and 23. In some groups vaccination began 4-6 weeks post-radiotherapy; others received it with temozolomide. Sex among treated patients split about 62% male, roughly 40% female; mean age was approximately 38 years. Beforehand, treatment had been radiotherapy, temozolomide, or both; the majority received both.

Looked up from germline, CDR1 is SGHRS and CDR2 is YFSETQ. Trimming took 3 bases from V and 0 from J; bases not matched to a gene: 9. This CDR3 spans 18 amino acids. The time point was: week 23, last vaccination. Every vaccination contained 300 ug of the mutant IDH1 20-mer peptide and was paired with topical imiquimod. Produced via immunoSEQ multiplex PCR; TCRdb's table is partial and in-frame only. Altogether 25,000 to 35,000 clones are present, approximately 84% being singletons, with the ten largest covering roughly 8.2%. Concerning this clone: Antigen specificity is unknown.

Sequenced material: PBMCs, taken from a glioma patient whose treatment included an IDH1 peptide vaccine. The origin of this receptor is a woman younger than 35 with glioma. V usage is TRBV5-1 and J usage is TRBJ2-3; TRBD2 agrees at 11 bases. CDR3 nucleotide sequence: TGCGCCAGCAGCTCCGGGACTAGCGGAACTTCTAGCACAGATACGCAGTATTTT. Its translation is CASSSGTSGTSSTDTQYF.